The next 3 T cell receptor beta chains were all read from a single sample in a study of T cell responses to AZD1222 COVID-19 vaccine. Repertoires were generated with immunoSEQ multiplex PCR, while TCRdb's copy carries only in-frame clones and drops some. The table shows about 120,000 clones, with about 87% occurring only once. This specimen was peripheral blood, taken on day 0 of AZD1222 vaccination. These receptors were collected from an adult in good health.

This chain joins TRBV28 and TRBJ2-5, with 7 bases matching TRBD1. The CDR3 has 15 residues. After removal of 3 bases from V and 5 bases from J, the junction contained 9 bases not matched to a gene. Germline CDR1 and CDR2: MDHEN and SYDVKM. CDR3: CASSFHARGLETQYF. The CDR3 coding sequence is TGTGCCAGCAGTTTTCATGCCAGGGGGTTGGAGACCCAGTACTTC.

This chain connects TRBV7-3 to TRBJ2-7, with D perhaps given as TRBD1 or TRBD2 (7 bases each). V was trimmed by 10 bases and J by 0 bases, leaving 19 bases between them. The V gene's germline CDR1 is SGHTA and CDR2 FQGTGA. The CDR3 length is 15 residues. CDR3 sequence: CATQGVAGCSYEQYF. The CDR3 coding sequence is TGTGCCACCCAGGGGGTAGCGGGTTGCTCCTACGAGCAGTACTTC.

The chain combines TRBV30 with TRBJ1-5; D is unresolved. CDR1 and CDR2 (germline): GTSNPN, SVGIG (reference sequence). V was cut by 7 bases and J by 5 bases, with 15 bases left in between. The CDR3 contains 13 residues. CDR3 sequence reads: CASASGLDQPQHF. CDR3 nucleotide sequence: TGTGCCTCCGCTAGCGGACTTGATCAGCCCCAGCATTTT.